This T cell receptor (beta chain) originates from a study of blood T cells in healthy people across ages. Findings and caveats of the study: No one knew whether donors had CMV, which possibly confounded expanded clonotype changes. Age showed a roughly linear inverse relationship with TCR beta diversity per million T cells.

Remarks on this clonotype: Antigen unknown.

Every donor gave approximately 10 milliliters of peripheral blood. The CDR3 covers 14 residues. V was trimmed by 0 bases and J by 0 bases, leaving 6 bases between them. Germline V gene sequence: CDR1 MNHEY, CDR2 SMNVEV (reference sequence). Alongside a J-beta primer mix, a sample-barcoded 5' primer served in a second PCR lasting about 6 to 11 cycles. TCRdb re-called the 5' RACE reads with MiXCR, one entry per CDR3 protein. The repertoire has hundreds of thousands of distinct CDR3 sequences, under 45% of them found once; the top ten carry roughly 19%. This clonotype originated in a man aged 55-75 years in good health. V is TRBV27 and J is TRBJ2-7; D gene ambiguous. The sequencing input was blood. CDR3 region: CASSLSSSSYEQYF. Written as DNA, the CDR3 is TGTGCCAGCAGTTTATCCTCGAGCTCCTACGAGCAGTACTTC.